The rows below give T cell receptor beta chains drawn from one sample of a study of T cell repertoires in cytomegalovirus infection. One entry per CDR3 protein, called by TCRdb with MiXCR from the reads. The sample lists approximately 990,000 distinct CDR3 sequences; roughly 30% were seen once. These TCRs are of unknown antigen specificity. This sample comprised cultured CD8+ T cells from PBMCs, obtained from culture after CMV antigen stimulation. The source is a human donor in good health (CMV status not recorded). Some clones in this sample may be carry-over from other donors' samples. Each CDR3 is given with its conserved first and last residue. The order of the fields is V gene, clone size, D gene, J gene, CDR3 DNA, CDR3 protein. D genes are given only for firm matches. Some rows have no size entry. The others give once, few or many, or a class for an expanded clone.

V: TRBV7-9; size: NA; D: NA; J: TRBJ1-1; DNA: TGTGCCAGCAGCAGGCCAGGGGCGGGGAACACTGAAGCTTTCTTT; CDR3: CASSRPGAGNTEAFF
V: TRBV10-3; size: NA; D: TRBD2; J: TRBJ2-2; DNA: TGTGCCATCAGTGAATTTGTCGGGGGGACTCTTGGCACCGGGGAGCTGTTTTTT; CDR3: CAISEFVGGTLGTGELFF
V: TRBV5-1; size: once; D: NA; J: TRBJ1-1; DNA: TGCGCCAGCAGCTCCTCCGCCAGGAACACTGAAGCTTTCTTT; CDR3: CASSSSARNTEAFF
V: TRBV27; size: NA; D: TRBD1; J: TRBJ1-2; DNA: TGTGCCAGCAGTCTGAGGACAGGGTGGTATGGCTACACCTTC; CDR3: CASSLRTGWYGYTF
V: TRBV7-9; size: NA; D: NA; J: TRBJ2-5; DNA: TGTGCCAGCAGCTTTCGGATAGATCCAGGGGCTAGGGAGACCCAGTACTTC; CDR3: CASSFRIDPGARETQYF
V: TRBV19; size: few; D: NA; J: TRBJ2-6; DNA: TGTGCCAGTAGAGGCCCTGGGGCCAACGTCCTGACTTTC; CDR3: CASRGPGANVLTF
V: TRBV13; size: NA; D: NA; J: TRBJ1-2; DNA: TGTGCCAGCAGCGTGGGACGGATCTATGGCTACACCTTC; CDR3: CASSVGRIYGYTF
V: TRBV19; size: NA; D: TRBD2; J: TRBJ2-5; DNA: TGTGCCAGTAGTCCTTCCGGGGACTACATCGGAGAGACCCAGTACTTC; CDR3: CASSPSGDYIGETQYF
V: TRBV14; size: NA; D: NA; J: TRBJ1-2; DNA: TGTGCCAGCAGCCAAGACAGGGGTGGCTACACCTTC; CDR3: CASSQDRGGYTF
V: TRBV2; size: few; D: NA; J: TRBJ2-3; DNA: TGTGCCAGCCCCCCAGGCGCGGATACGCAGTATTTT; CDR3: CASPPGADTQYF
V: TRBV5-7; size: NA; D: TRBD1; J: TRBJ2-1; DNA: TGTGCCAGCAGCTTGGGGACAGGCCATGGGAGAGGGCAGTTCTTC; CDR3: CASSLGTGHGRGQFF
V: TRBV5-1; size: NA; D: NA; J: TRBJ2-3; DNA: TGCGCCAGCAGCTTGGAGTGGAGAGGAGATACGCAGTATTTT; CDR3: CASSLEWRGDTQYF
V: TRBV7-3; size: NA; D: NA; J: TRBJ2-4; DNA: TGTGCCAGCAGCTCCCCCCGGGACACCAAAAACATTCAGTACTTC; CDR3: CASSSPRDTKNIQYF
V: TRBV11-2; size: NA; D: NA; J: TRBJ1-1; DNA: TGTGCCAGAAGCCTCGCAGGGACTGAAGCTTTCTTT; CDR3: CARSLAGTEAFF
V: TRBV7-9; size: few; D: TRBD2; J: TRBJ2-1; DNA: TGTGCCAGCAGCCTAACGGGGGGGAGAGACAATGAGCAGTTCTTC; CDR3: CASSLTGGRDNEQFF